Presented here are 26 T cell receptor beta chains from one specimen sequenced in a study of shared clonotypes between healthy human individuals. Repertoires were generated with immunoSEQ multiplex PCR, while TCRdb's copy carries only in-frame clones and drops some. Of 1,400,000 or so clones listed, approximately 98.5% are singletons. The sequencing sample was made of naive CD4+ T cells sorted from blood. Documented subset: CD45RA+ positively selected. These TCRs come from a young man in good health.

This clone came up once. The DNA of the CDR3 is TGTGCCAGCAGCTTAGTACCCACCCTCGCGGAGGAGCAGTTCTTC. Its translation is CASSLVPTLAEEQFF. This chain joins TRBV7-2 and TRBJ2-1; no clear D gene. The CDR3 is 15 residues long. Trimming shortened V by 1 base and J by 10 bases, and 17 bases separated the two germline ends. Germline assignment: CDR1 SGHTA and CDR2 FQGNSA.

The chain has TRBV28 and TRBJ2-1; TRBD2 matches at 7 bases. CDR1 and CDR2 from the germline V gene are MDHEN and SYDVKM. The CDR3 sequence is 14 residues long. The trim removed 4 bases at V and 3 bases at J, leaving 3 bases unmatched. The CDR3 nucleotides read TGTGCCAGCAGTTCCAGGGAGGGCTACAATGAGCAGTTCTTC. Its protein is CASSSREGYNEQFF.

This chain uses TRBV28 with TRBJ1-1, with D possibly TRBD1 on 6 matching bases. The CDR3 spans 16 residues. Germline lookup yields CDR1 MDHEN and CDR2 SYDVKM. Trimming removed 6 bases from V and 0 bases from J, with 17 bases in between. The CDR3 reads CASSRGSGGLNTEAFF. The DNA for the CDR3 is TGTGCCAGCAGCCGCGGTTCTGGGGGGCTGAACACTGAAGCTTTCTTT.

The chain has TRBV18 and TRBJ2-1; 12 bases are shared with TRBD2. The CDR3 length is 19 residues. V dropped 3 bases and J dropped 1; count of bases not matched to a gene: 10. CDR1 and CDR2 (germline): KGHSH, LQKENI. In nucleotides, the CDR3 is TGTGCCAGCTCACCTCGACTAGCGGGAGTTTTTGGGTCCTACAATGAGCAGTTCTTC. Its protein product is CASSPRLAGVFGSYNEQFF.

V is TRBV29-1 and J is TRBJ1-2; 7 bases fit TRBD1. Germline V gene lookup returns CDR1 SQVTM and CDR2 ANQGSEA. The CDR3 extends over 14 amino acids. J lost 4 bases, V lost 4 bases, and 9 bases had no gene match. CDR3: CSVGGGGGSYGYTF. The CDR3 bases are TGCAGCGTTGGGGGTGGAGGGGGCTCCTATGGCTACACCTTC.

The CDR3, as DNA: TGCGCCAGCAGCCAAGTTTCTGCGGGAGCCTACAATGAGCAGTTCTTC. Translating it yields CASSQVSAGAYNEQFF. The J gene is TRBJ2-1, the V gene TRBV4-3; 7 bases agree with TRBD2. Losses at the gene ends were 1 base for V and 2 bases for J; bases not matched to a gene: 5. The length of the CDR3 is 16 residues. Per the germline V gene, CDR1 is LGHNA and CDR2 is YSLEER.

This chain connects TRBV19 to TRBJ2-1; 9 bases are a match to TRBD2. Looked up from germline, CDR1 is LNHDA and CDR2 is SQIVND (reference sequence). The CDR3 is 18 residues long. V trimming: 5 bases; J trimming: 1 base; junction bases outside the gene matches: 12. The CDR3 DNA sequence: TGTGCCAGTAGTTTTGACGTATTAGCGGGAGAGTCCTACAATGAGCAGTTCTTC. Amino acid sequence: CASSFDVLAGESYNEQFF.

The chain combines TRBV6-6 with TRBJ2-7; D ambiguous. V gave up 4 bases and J gave up 2 bases, with 18 bases separating them. This CDR3 comprises 16 residues. Germline CDR1 reads MNHNY; CDR2 reads SVGAGI (reference sequence). The CDR3 protein is CASSLWRLSVAYEQYF. In DNA, the CDR3 is TGTGCCAGCAGTTTATGGCGGCTGAGCGTCGCCTACGAGCAGTACTTC.

The rearrangement uses TRBV4-1 and TRBJ1-2; D ambiguous. Germline V gene sequence: CDR1 MGHRA, CDR2 YSYEKL. Between the trimmed V and J ends, which lost 0 bases and 8 bases, there was a span of 13 bases. The CDR3 is 14 amino acids. The DNA for the CDR3 is TGCGCCAGCAGCCAAGATCGGGCCACGGGGGGCTACACCTTC. It translates to CASSQDRATGGYTF.

The chain employs TRBV30 and TRBJ2-3; D remains unclear. Trimming stripped 7 bases from V and 9 bases from J, with 14 bases between. The CDR3 length is 11 residues. Germline-derived CDR1 and CDR2 are GTSNPN and SVGIG (reference sequence). This CDR3 reads CASLSPATQYF. The CDR3 nucleotides read TGTGCCTCCCTTAGCCCTGCGACGCAGTATTTT.

This sequence joins TRBV28 and TRBJ1-5; D might be TRBD1 (6 bases). The CDR3 is 14 residues long. V dropped 5 bases and J dropped 9 bases, with 17 bases sitting between them. Germline V gene sequence: CDR1 MDHEN, CDR2 SYDVKM. CDR3 nucleotides: TGTGCCAGCAGTCTGAGGGGGGGAGGGACGCCCCAGCATTTT. This gives the protein CASSLRGGGTPQHF.

The genes are TRBV28 and TRBJ1-1; D remains unclear. CDR1 is MDHEN and CDR2 is SYDVKM in the germline V gene. The length of the CDR3 is 15 residues. V lost 5 bases to trimming and J lost 3 bases, with 16 bases between them. The CDR3 DNA sequence: TGTGCCAGCAGTACCCCGACAAGGTTGGACACTGAAGCTTTCTTT. Protein product: CASSTPTRLDTEAFF.

V usage is TRBV15 and J usage is TRBJ2-5; 7 bases are a match to TRBD1. The CDR3 extends over 15 amino acids. Unmatched junction bases numbered 6, after V lost 0 bases and J lost 5 bases. The germline V gene encodes CDR1 LNHNV and CDR2 YYDKDF (reference sequence). CDR3 loop: CATSREGGFGETQYF. The CDR3 nucleotides read TGTGCCACCAGCAGAGAAGGGGGCTTTGGGGAGACCCAGTACTTC.

V gene TRBV6-1 combines with J gene TRBJ1-2, with D possibly TRBD1 on 5 matching bases. The CDR3 contains 13 residues. V was trimmed by 3 bases and J by 4 bases, leaving 9 bases between them. Looked up from germline, CDR1 is MNHNS and CDR2 is SASEGT. The CDR3 DNA reads as TGTGCCAGCAGTGAGGCAGGGTCCTATGGCTACACCTTC. Translation gives CASSEAGSYGYTF.

This sequence joins TRBV14 and TRBJ2-3, with TRBD2 matching 16 bases. CDR3 length: 20 amino acids. Germline trimming cut 2 bases from V and 1 base from J; bases unmatched to any gene: 9. Germline V gives CDR1 SGHDN, CDR2 FVKESK. The CDR3 DNA is TGTGCCAGCAGCCAATTCATCGGGACTAGCGGGAGGGCTGGCACAGATACGCAGTATTTT. Its translation is CASSQFIGTSGRAGTDTQYF.

The rearrangement links TRBV6-1 to TRBJ1-5; tentatively, D is TRBD1 (6 bases). The CDR3 is 16 amino acids. Germline loops: CDR1 MNHNS, CDR2 SASEGT. With 3 bases removed from V and 4 bases from J, the gap between germline ends came to 16 bases. The CDR3 DNA sequence: TGTGCCAGCAGTGATAGCAGGGGTAGTTTTAATCAGCCCCAGCATTTT. Encoded protein: CASSDSRGSFNQPQHF.

V usage is TRBV14 and J usage is TRBJ2-5; TRBD2 aligns across 8 bases. The ends lost 0 bases at V and 1 base at J; junction bases unmatched: 10. The CDR3 extends over 18 amino acids. Germline lookup yields CDR1 SGHDN and CDR2 FVKESK. The CDR3 spells CASSQERWTSPVQETQYF. CDR3 nucleotide sequence: TGTGCCAGCAGCCAAGAGAGATGGACTAGCCCAGTCCAAGAGACCCAGTACTTC.

V usage is TRBV19 and J usage is TRBJ2-1, with 11 bases fitting TRBD2. Germline V gene data show CDR1 as LNHDA and CDR2 as SQIVND (reference sequence). The CDR3 extends over 17 amino acids. V was pared by 3 bases and J by 2 bases, with 6 bases of the junction left unmatched. The CDR3 DNA sequence: TGTGCCAGTAGTATCCAGGAGACTAGCGGGGCCTACAATGAGCAGTTCTTC. The encoded protein is CASSIQETSGAYNEQFF.

The chain links TRBV28 to TRBJ2-3; the D is unclear. Per germline, CDR1 MDHEN and CDR2 SYDVKM. V lost 3 bases and J lost 8, with 12 bases in between. CDR3 length equals 13 residues. The CDR3 coding sequence is TGTGCCAGCAGTTTCCCTGGACCCCTTACGCAGTATTTT. Its protein product is CASSFPGPLTQYF.

The rearrangement uses TRBV19 and TRBJ2-5; D is ambiguous. CDR1 is LNHDA and CDR2 is SQIVND in the germline V gene (reference sequence). V lost 7 bases and J 5 bases, leaving 14 bases between the germline ends. This CDR3 has 13 residues. The CDR3 DNA reads as TGTGCCAGTACTACTCTATTGGGGGAGACCCAGTACTTC. As protein: CASTTLLGETQYF.

CDR3 coding DNA: TGTGCCAGCAGTTACTCTCGGGGCCTGATGAACACTGAAGCTTTCTTT. Translating it yields CASSYSRGLMNTEAFF. The rearrangement links TRBV6-5 to TRBJ1-1, with D possibly being TRBD1 (5 bases). V lost 0 bases to trimming and J lost 0 bases, with 11 bases between them. This CDR3 contains 16 residues. The germline CDR1 and CDR2 sequences are MNHEY and SVGAGI.

The CDR3 loop reads CASKVAPDTQYF. The CDR3 DNA reads TGTGCCAGCAAGGTCGCCCCAGATACGCAGTATTTT. The genes are TRBV2 and TRBJ2-3; no clear D gene. The V end was cut by 7 bases, the J end by 4 bases, with 9 bases between. The germline gives CDR1 SNHLY, CDR2 FYNNEI. This CDR3 comprises 12 residues.

This rearrangement joins TRBV4-1 to TRBJ2-7; D possibly matches TRBD1 or TRBD2 (6 bases each). Per germline, CDR1 MGHRA and CDR2 YSYEKL. This CDR3 is 16 amino acids long. V lost 2 bases and J lost 4, with 18 bases in between. The CDR3 reads CASSQTRQAAGYEQYF. The DNA of the CDR3 is TGCGCCAGCAGCCAAACCCGACAGGCTGCGGGGTACGAGCAGTACTTC.

The CDR3 spells CASSAYSYEQYF. The CDR3 nucleotides are TGTGCCAGCAGTGCCTACAGCTACGAGCAGTACTTC. This rearrangement joins TRBV6-1 to TRBJ2-7; D is unresolved. Looked up from germline, CDR1 is MNHNS and CDR2 is SASEGT. The V and J ends lost 4 bases and 3 bases respectively, with 7 bases between them. CDR3 length: 12 amino acids.

J is TRBJ2-5 and V is TRBV30; 11 nucleotides align to TRBD2. This CDR3 is 15 amino acids long. Unmatched junction bases numbered 6, after V lost 1 base and J lost 5 bases. The germline V gene has CDR1 GTSNPN and CDR2 SVGIG (reference sequence). The CDR3 sequence: CAWSAGTSGWETQYF. The CDR3 nucleotides read TGTGCCTGGAGTGCTGGGACTAGCGGTTGGGAGACCCAGTACTTC.

This clone has only one observation. The V and J genes are TRBV4-1 and TRBJ2-2, with D unclear. The CDR3 sequence is 14 residues long. V lost 0 bases and J 6 bases, leaving 8 bases between the germline ends. Germline-derived CDR1 and CDR2 are MGHRA and YSYEKL. As DNA, the CDR3 is TGCGCCAGCAGCCAAGATCGGGCCCCCGGGGAGCTGTTTTTT. It codes for CASSQDRAPGELFF.